This T cell receptor beta chain was documented in a study of cytotoxic CD8 clonotypes in ibrutinib-treated CLL. The overall study: Partial responses numbered approximately 24 and complete responses 2; after a median about 74 months, roughly 14 stayed remitted and 12 progressed.

This clone was counted a few times. Its matching antigen is unknown. Sequencing sought depths of 1 in 200,000 to 1 in 1 million T cells. Libraries were prepared by immunoSEQ multiplex PCR; TCRdb keeps only in-frame clonotypes and omits some of them. This sample has nearly 85,000 clones, with around 79% found just once. Study-wide points: Clonality, elevated at ibrutinib response, dropped back toward baseline at progression.

This CDR3 has 16 residues. V dropped 4 bases and J dropped 7; count of bases not matched to a gene: 12. Germline V gene lookup returns CDR1 LNHDA and CDR2 SQIVND (reference sequence). The source was PBMCs, collected after 12 months of ibrutinib treatment. The sequence was obtained from a human donor with chronic lymphocytic leukemia. The chain has TRBV19 and TRBJ2-5; 10 bases agree with TRBD1. CDR3 in DNA: TGTGCCAGTAGTAACCCCACCGGGACAGGGGTAGGGACCCAGTACTTC. It specifies CASSNPTGTGVGTQYF.